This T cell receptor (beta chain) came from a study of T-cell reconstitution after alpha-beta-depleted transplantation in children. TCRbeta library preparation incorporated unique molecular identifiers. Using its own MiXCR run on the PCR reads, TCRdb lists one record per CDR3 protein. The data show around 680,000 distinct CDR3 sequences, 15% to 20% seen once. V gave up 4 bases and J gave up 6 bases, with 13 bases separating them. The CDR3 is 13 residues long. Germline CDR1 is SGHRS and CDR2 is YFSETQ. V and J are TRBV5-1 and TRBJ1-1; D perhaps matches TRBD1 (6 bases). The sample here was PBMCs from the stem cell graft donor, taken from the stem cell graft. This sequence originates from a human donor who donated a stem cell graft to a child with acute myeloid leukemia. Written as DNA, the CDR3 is TGCGCCAGCAGCCCACAGGGACCAGCTGAAGCTTTCTTT. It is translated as CASSPQGPAEAFF. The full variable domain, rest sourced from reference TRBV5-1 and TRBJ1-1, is KAGVTQTPRYLIKTRGQQVTLSCSPISGHRSVSWYQQTPGQGLQFLFEYFSETQRNKGNFPGRFSGRQFSNSRSEMNVSTLELGDSALYLCASSPQGPAEAFFGQGTRLTVV.